This entry concerns a single T cell receptor (beta chain). This specimen belongs to a study of technical replicates of blood from several donors. The method was immunoSEQ multiplex PCR; TCRdb's version includes in-frame clones alone and lacks a portion of them. The table lists about 89,000 clones, around 96% of them singletons. V trimming: 10 bases; J trimming: 9 bases; junction bases outside the gene matches: 15. Germline V CDR1 and CDR2: SGHNT, YENEEA. The CDR3 sequence is 15 residues long. The receptor comes from a human donor in good health. The sequencing sample was made of T cells isolated from PBMCs. The chain carries TRBV11-3 and TRBJ2-2, with 9 bases identical to TRBD1. The CDR3 sequence is CATEPGTGLHRELFF. As DNA, the CDR3 is TGTGCCACTGAACCCGGGACAGGGCTCCACCGGGAGCTGTTTTTT.